The text below deals with one TCR beta chain. Its antigen is currently unknown. These data belong to a study of vaccination effects on CD4 cells after COVID-19. Across the whole study: The patients, a few convalescent individuals, were sampled early and late after vaccination.

The protocol was immunoSEQ multiplex PCR, while the TCRdb copy is restricted to in-frame clones and leaves out a portion. Of 40,000 to 55,000 clones in the sample, over 65% were seen once. Around day 10 of culture, CD4+ T cells were separated out. The person had a PCR-confirmed SARS-CoV-2 infection during March to December 2020. Participants each got two BNT162b2 or mRNA-1273 vaccine doses. CDR3 size: 13 residues. Germline V gene lookup returns CDR1 SEHNR and CDR2 FQNEAQ (reference sequence). Between the trimmed V and J ends, which lost 5 bases and 12 bases, there was a span of 16 bases. The rearrangement uses TRBV7-9 and TRBJ1-4; D gene ambiguous. This TCR was recovered from a human donor who had a prior SARS-CoV-2 infection. The sequences come from CD4+ T cells from PBMCs cultured without peptide, collected after COVID-19 vaccination. CDR3 DNA: TGTGCCAGCAGCCCCCTTTCCGGGATGGAACTGTTTTTT. Residues: CASSPLSGMELFF.